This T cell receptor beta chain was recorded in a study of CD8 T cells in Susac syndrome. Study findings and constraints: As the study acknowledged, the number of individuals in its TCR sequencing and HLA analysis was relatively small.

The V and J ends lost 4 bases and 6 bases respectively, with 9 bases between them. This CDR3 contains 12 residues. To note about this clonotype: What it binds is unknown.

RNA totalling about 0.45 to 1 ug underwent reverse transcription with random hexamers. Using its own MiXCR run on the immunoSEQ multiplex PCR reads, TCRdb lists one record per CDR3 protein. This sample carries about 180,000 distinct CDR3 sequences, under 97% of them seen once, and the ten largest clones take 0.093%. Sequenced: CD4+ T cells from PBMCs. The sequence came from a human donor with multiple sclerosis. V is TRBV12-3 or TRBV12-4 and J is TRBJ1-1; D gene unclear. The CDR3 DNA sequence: TGTGCCAGCAGTTCCGGAGTCTCTGAAGCTTTCTTT. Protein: CASSSGVSEAFF.